The 24 T cell receptor beta chains listed next were all sequenced from one sample in a study of shared clonotypes between healthy human individuals (dated by TCRdb to 2018 to 2021). The library was obtained by the immunoSEQ multiplex PCR assay. As stored in TCRdb, this immuneACCESS dataset retains in-frame rearrangements with V and J assigned. A fraction of the clones does not appear; measured against another copy, unresolved V genes explain less than half of the discrepancy, and the remainder lacks a known reason. In all, the sample holds roughly 1,500,000 clones, and 95% to 99% of those were seen once. The ten largest make up roughly 0.42% of the sample. Sequencing input: naive CD4+ T cells sorted from blood. The cell subset or site tag for this specimen amounts to: CD45RA+ positively selected. The receptors derive from a man aged 25 to 40 in good health.

The rearrangement joins TRBV5-6 to TRBJ2-3; 8 nucleotides align to TRBD2. Germline V lookup: CDR1 SGHDT, CDR2 YYEEEE. After removal of 4 bases from V and 3 bases from J, the junction contained 4 bases not matched to a gene. There are 14 residues in the CDR3. CDR3 region: CASSPLAGTDTQYF. CDR3 bases: TGTGCCAGCAGCCCTTTAGCGGGAACAGATACGCAGTATTTT.

The chain recombines TRBV18 with TRBJ2-6; D unresolved. Trimming pared 3 bases from V and 2 bases from J, leaving 8 bases between. CDR3 size: 15 residues. Germline V gene sequence: CDR1 KGHSH, CDR2 LQKENI. CDR3 in DNA: TGTGCCAGCTCACCCCAATCCCCTGGGGCCAACGTCCTGACTTTC. Residues: CASSPQSPGANVLTF. The variable domain in full, completed from reference TRBV18 and TRBJ2-6, reads NAGVMQNPRHLVRRRGQEARLRCSPMKGHSHVYWYRQLPEEGLKFMVYLQKENIIDESGMPKERFSAEFPKEGPSILRIQQVVRGDSAAYFCASSPQSPGANVLTFGAGSRLTVL.

The V call is TRBV28, the J call TRBJ1-2, with D unresolved. CDR1 MDHEN and CDR2 SYDVKM come from the germline V gene. V shed 6 bases and J shed 13 bases, with 9 bases lying between them. The CDR3 runs to 9 residues. The CDR3 is CASSPPSTF. In nucleotides, the CDR3 is TGTGCCAGCAGCCCCCCTTCCACCTTC.

The V and J genes are TRBV2 and TRBJ2-7; D unclear. V lost 6 bases to trimming and J lost 1 base, with 13 bases between them. The CDR3 extends over 14 amino acids. Germline loops: CDR1 SNHLY, CDR2 FYNNEI. CDR3: CASRLSGGSYEQYF. In DNA form, the CDR3 reads TGTGCCAGCAGGCTCTCCGGTGGGTCCTACGAGCAGTACTTC.

The chain joins TRBV11-3 to TRBJ2-5; the match to TRBD2 covers 8 bases. The CDR3 is 15 residues long. V lost 5 bases, J lost 5 bases, and 10 bases stayed unmatched. The germline gives CDR1 SGHNT, CDR2 YENEEA. In nucleotides, the CDR3 is TGTGCCAGCAGCCCATCCGGGAGGGCCGGGGAGACCCAGTACTTC. Protein product: CASSPSGRAGETQYF.

This sequence joins TRBV5-1 and TRBJ2-3; D is unclear. V lost 4 bases and J lost 0, with 12 bases in between. The CDR3 runs 15 residues. Per the germline V gene, CDR1 is SGHRS and CDR2 is YFSETQ. This CDR3 is CASSPQTSSTDTQYF. CDR3 DNA sequence: TGCGCCAGCAGCCCCCAAACCTCTAGCACAGATACGCAGTATTTT. Looking up the rest from reference TRBV5-1 and TRBJ2-3 gives the full variable domain: KAGVTQTPRYLIKTRGQQVTLSCSPISGHRSVSWYQQTPGQGLQFLFEYFSETQRNKGNFPGRFSGRQFSNSRSEMNVSTLELGDSALYLCASSPQTSSTDTQYFGPGTRLTVL.

J is TRBJ1-3 and V is TRBV2; D gene uncertain. The germline V gene encodes CDR1 SNHLY and CDR2 FYNNEI. The CDR3 spans 14 residues. The V end was cut by 0 bases, the J end by 0 bases, with 3 bases between. The CDR3 loop is CASSEAFSGNTIYF. The CDR3 nucleotides read TGTGCCAGCAGTGAAGCCTTCTCTGGAAACACCATATATTTT. Full variable domain (outside the CDR3, taken from reference TRBV2 and TRBJ1-3): EPEVTQTPSHQVTQMGQEVILRCVPISNHLYFYWYRQILGQKVEFLVSFYNNEISEKSEIFDDQFSVERPDGSNFTLKIRSTKLEDSAMYFCASSEAFSGNTIYFGEGSWLTVV.

The chain uses TRBV18 and TRBJ2-3; D is perhaps TRBD2 (5 bases). The germline gives CDR1 KGHSH, CDR2 LQKENI. The V end was cut by 6 bases, the J end by 2 bases, with 12 bases between. The CDR3 spans 14 residues. The CDR3 region has the DNA TGTGCCAGCTCGCAACTAGTTGACACAGATACGCAGTATTTT. It codes for CASSQLVDTDTQYF.

The chain recombines TRBV19 with TRBJ2-7; 7 nucleotides align to TRBD2. The germline CDR1 and CDR2 sequences are LNHDA and SQIVND (reference sequence). CDR3 length: 15 residues. V lost 2 bases to trimming and J lost 0 bases; unmatched junction nucleotides: 4. CDR3 nucleotide sequence: TGTGCCAGTAGTATAATCAGCGGGGCCTCCTACGAGCAGTACTTC. This encodes CASSIISGASYEQYF.

The V and J genes are TRBV5-1 and TRBJ2-5; D is uncertain. This CDR3 contains 15 residues. Germline CDR1 reads SGHRS; CDR2 reads YFSETQ. Trimming took off 1 base at V and 5 bases at J, with 15 bases between the two ends. Written as DNA, the CDR3 is TGCGCCAGCAGCTTGCCGATTGAGGTAGAGGAGACCCAGTACTTC. Translated: CASSLPIEVEETQYF.

On this clone itself: This sample also contains other DNA sequences that code for the same CDR3. The chain recombines TRBV9 with TRBJ2-2; 8 bases line up with TRBD2. Germline CDR1 and CDR2: SGDLS and YYNGEE. Unmatched junction bases numbered 7, after V lost 4 bases and J lost 2 bases. This CDR3 has 16 residues. The DNA of the CDR3 is TGTGCCAGCAGCCCGCGGGGGGACGCCAACACCGGGGAGCTGTTTTTT. This codes for CASSPRGDANTGELFF.

This chain links TRBV2 with TRBJ1-5; tentatively, D is TRBD1 (6 bases). There are 18 residues in the CDR3. Deletions cut 5 bases from V and 0 bases from J, with 20 bases between. Germline CDR1 SNHLY, CDR2 FYNNEI. The CDR3 is CASSTTKGQMLSNQPQHF. The CDR3 bases are TGTGCCAGCAGTACAACAAAAGGACAGATGCTTAGCAATCAGCCCCAGCATTTT.

J is TRBJ2-2 and V is TRBV5-4; TRBD2 matches 7 bases. The V gene end was trimmed by 4 bases and the J gene end by 1 base; junction bases not matched to a gene: 7. Germline V CDR1 and CDR2: SGHNT, YYREEE (reference sequence). The CDR3 sequence is 16 residues long. The CDR3 protein is CASSNPAGRNTGELFF. The CDR3 nucleotides are TGTGCCAGCAGCAACCCAGCGGGGCGGAACACCGGGGAGCTGTTTTTT.

V usage is TRBV28 and J usage is TRBJ2-7; 10 bases map to TRBD1. V lost 11 bases to trimming and J lost 9 bases; unmatched junction nucleotides: 16. CDR1 MDHEN and CDR2 SYDVKM come from the germline V gene. The CDR3 is made up of 14 amino acids. This chain's CDR3 is CAGNRQGATPRQYF. For the CDR3, the DNA is TGTGCCGGCAACAGACAGGGGGCAACCCCAAGGCAGTACTTC.

This clone was observed once. V and J are TRBV4-1 and TRBJ1-1; D ambiguous. Between the trimmed V and J ends, which lost 1 base and 5 bases, there was a span of 11 bases. Germline V gene sequence: CDR1 MGHRA, CDR2 YSYEKL. The CDR3 totals 14 residues. The CDR3 reads CASSQGPTTTEAFF. The CDR3, as DNA: TGCGCCAGCAGCCAAGGTCCTACAACGACTGAAGCTTTCTTT.

This clone has only one observation. The rearrangement joins TRBV27 to TRBJ2-1, with 8 nucleotides matching TRBD1. J lost 0 bases, V lost 5 bases, and 6 bases had no gene match. The CDR3 totals 16 residues. The V gene's germline CDR1 is MNHEY and CDR2 SMNVEV (reference sequence). The CDR3 spells CASSPRDRSSYNEQFF. The CDR3 DNA reads as TGTGCCAGCAGTCCCCGGGACAGGAGCTCCTACAATGAGCAGTTCTTC.

The CDR3 region is CASSPEQFYEQYF. The CDR3 DNA reads TGTGCCAGCTCTCCCGAACAGTTCTACGAGCAGTACTTC. The rearrangement links TRBV18 to TRBJ2-7; D remains unclear. The CDR3 runs to 13 residues. CDR1 and CDR2 (germline): KGHSH, LQKENI. V was shortened by 6 bases and J by 3 bases, with 12 bases between the two germline ends.

The V call is TRBV7-2, the J call TRBJ2-2; 11 nucleotides match TRBD2. The J segment lost 7 bases and the V segment lost 5 bases, leaving 6 bases of the junction unmatched. This CDR3 comprises 15 residues. In germline, CDR1 is SGHTA, CDR2 FQGNSA. CDR3 DNA: TGTGCCAGCAGCCCAACTAGCGGGAGCCACGGGGAGCTGTTTTTT. It codes for CASSPTSGSHGELFF. Full variable domain (missing parts from reference TRBV7-2 and TRBJ2-2): GAGVSQSPSNKVTEKGKDVELRCDPISGHTALYWYRQSLGQGLEFLIYFQGNSAPDKSGLPSDRFSAERTGGSVSTLTIQRTQQEDSAVYLCASSPTSGSHGELFFGEGSRLTVL.

The chain links TRBV4-1 to TRBJ2-7; D possibly matches TRBD1 or TRBD2 (5 bases each). Per germline, CDR1 MGHRA and CDR2 YSYEKL. The CDR3 length is 15 residues. Trimming cost V 1 base and J 3 bases, with 13 bases left between them. This CDR3 is CASSQVLRDRYEQYF. CDR3 bases: TGCGCCAGCAGCCAAGTCCTAAGGGACCGCTACGAGCAGTACTTC.

DNA of the CDR3: TGTGCCAGCAGCAAGGGGGACTTGGCTGGGGCCAACGTCCTGACTTTC. It codes for CASSKGDLAGANVLTF. The genes are TRBV21-1 and TRBJ2-6; whether TRBD2, the table's D call, matches the DNA was not checked. TRBV21-1 corresponds to a pseudogene. The length of the CDR3 is 16 residues.

This sequence joins TRBV9 and TRBJ2-2; 10 bases match TRBD2. Germline CDR1 and CDR2: SGDLS and YYNGEE. There are 15 residues in the CDR3. Unmatched junction bases numbered 7, after V lost 4 bases and J lost 7 bases. The chain's CDR3 is CASSPSGSGGGELFF. The CDR3 nucleotides are TGTGCCAGCAGCCCTAGCGGGAGCGGCGGCGGGGAGCTGTTTTTT. Drawing the rest from reference TRBV9 and TRBJ2-2, the complete variable domain is DSGVTQTPKHLITATGQRVTLRCSPRSGDLSVYWYQQSLDQGLQFLIQYYNGEERAKGNILERFSAQQFPDLHSELNLSSLELGDSALYFCASSPSGSGGGELFFGEGSRLTVL.

The chain links TRBV18 to TRBJ2-6; 11 nucleotides match TRBD1. The CDR3 runs to 17 residues. J gave up 1 base and V 3 bases, and 2 bases lay outside the gene matches. Per the germline V gene, CDR1 is KGHSH and CDR2 is LQKENI. The CDR3 loop is CASSPGQGVSGANVLTF. The CDR3 DNA reads TGTGCCAGCTCACCGGGACAGGGGGTTTCTGGGGCCAACGTCCTGACTTTC.

The V gene is TRBV7-2, the J gene TRBJ2-7; 7 positions match TRBD1. V trimming: 4 bases; J trimming: 3 bases; junction bases outside the gene matches: 6. The CDR3 totals 14 residues. From germline, CDR1 is SGHTA and CDR2 FQGNSA. The CDR3 nucleotides read TGTGCCAGCAGCTATCGACAGGGTGGCTACGAGCAGTACTTC. It specifies CASSYRQGGYEQYF.

The CDR3 is CASTATDTQYF. The CDR3 DNA is TGTGCCAGCACGGCCACAGATACGCAGTATTTT. V gene TRBV27 combines with J gene TRBJ2-3; D not certain. This CDR3 region has 11 residues. The V end was cut by 7 bases, the J end by 2 bases, with 4 bases between. Germline-derived CDR1 and CDR2 are MNHEY and SMNVEV (reference sequence).